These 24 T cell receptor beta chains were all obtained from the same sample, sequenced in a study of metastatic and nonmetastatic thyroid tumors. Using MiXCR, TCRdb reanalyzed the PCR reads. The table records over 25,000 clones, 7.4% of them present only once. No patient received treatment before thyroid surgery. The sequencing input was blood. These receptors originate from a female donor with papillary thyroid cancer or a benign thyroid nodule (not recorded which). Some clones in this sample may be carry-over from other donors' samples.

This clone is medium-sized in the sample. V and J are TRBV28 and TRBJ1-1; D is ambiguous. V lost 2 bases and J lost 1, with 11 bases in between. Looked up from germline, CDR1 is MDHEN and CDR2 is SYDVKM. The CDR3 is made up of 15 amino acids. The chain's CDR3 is CASSLEALGNTEAFF. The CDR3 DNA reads TGTGCCAGCAGTTTAGAGGCCCTAGGGAACACTGAAGCTTTCTTT.

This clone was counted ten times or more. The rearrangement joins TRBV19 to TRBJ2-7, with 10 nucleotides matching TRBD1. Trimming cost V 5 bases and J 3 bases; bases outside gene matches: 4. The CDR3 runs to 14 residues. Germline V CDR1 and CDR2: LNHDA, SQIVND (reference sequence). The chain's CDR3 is CASSVGTGVYEQYF. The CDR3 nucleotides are TGTGCCAGTAGTGTAGGGACAGGGGTCTACGAGCAGTACTTC.

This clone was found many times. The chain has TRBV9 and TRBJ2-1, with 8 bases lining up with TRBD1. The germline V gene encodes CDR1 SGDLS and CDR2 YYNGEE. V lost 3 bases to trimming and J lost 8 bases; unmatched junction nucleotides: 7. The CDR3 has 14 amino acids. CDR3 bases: TGTGCCAGCAGCGGACGGACAGGGACGGATGAGCAGTTCTTC. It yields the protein CASSGRTGTDEQFF.

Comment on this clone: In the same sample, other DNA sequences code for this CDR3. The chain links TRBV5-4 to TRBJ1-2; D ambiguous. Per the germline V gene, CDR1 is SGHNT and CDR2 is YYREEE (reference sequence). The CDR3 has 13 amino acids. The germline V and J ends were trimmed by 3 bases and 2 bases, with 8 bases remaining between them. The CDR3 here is CASSSAPNYGYTF. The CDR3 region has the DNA TGTGCCAGCAGCTCCGCGCCAAACTATGGCTACACCTTC.

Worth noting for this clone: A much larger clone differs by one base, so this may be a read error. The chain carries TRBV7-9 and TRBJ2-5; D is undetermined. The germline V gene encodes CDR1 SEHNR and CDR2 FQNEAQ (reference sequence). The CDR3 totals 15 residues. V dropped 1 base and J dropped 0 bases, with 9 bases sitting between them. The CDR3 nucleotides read TGTGCCAGCAGCTTAGGTGGTCTGGACCAAGAGACCCAGTACTTC. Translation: CASSLGGLDQETQYF.

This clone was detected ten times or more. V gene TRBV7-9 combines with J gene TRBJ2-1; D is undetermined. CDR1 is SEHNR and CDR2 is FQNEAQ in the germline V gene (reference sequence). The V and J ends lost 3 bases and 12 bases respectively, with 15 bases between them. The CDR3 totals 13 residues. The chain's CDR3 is CASSFFSSDRQFF. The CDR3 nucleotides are TGTGCCAGCAGCTTTTTCTCGAGTGATCGGCAGTTCTTC.

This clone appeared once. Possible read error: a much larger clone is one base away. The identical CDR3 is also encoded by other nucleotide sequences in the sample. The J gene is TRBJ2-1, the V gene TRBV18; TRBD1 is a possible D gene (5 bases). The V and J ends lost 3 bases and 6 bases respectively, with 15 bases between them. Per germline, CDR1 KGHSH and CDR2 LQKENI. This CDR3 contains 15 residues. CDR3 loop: CASSPFGQGTNEQFF. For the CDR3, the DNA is TGTGCCAGCTCACCTTTTGGGCAGGGTACCAATGAGCAGTTCTTC.

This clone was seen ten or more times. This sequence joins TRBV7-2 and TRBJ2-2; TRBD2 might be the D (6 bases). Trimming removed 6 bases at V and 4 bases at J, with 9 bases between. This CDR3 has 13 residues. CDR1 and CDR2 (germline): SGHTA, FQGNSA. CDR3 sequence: CASSPGVTGELFF. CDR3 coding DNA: TGTGCCAGCAGTCCGGGAGTCACCGGGGAGCTGTTTTTT.

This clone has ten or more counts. This chain's CDR3 is CASGTGVATEAFF. CDR3 in DNA: TGTGCCAGCGGTACAGGGGTGGCCACTGAAGCTTTCTTT. The gene calls are TRBV2 and TRBJ1-1, with 7 bases aligning to TRBD1. V gave up 8 bases and J gave up 4 bases; unmatched junction bases: 7. This CDR3 spans 13 amino acids. Germline assignment: CDR1 SNHLY and CDR2 FYNNEI.

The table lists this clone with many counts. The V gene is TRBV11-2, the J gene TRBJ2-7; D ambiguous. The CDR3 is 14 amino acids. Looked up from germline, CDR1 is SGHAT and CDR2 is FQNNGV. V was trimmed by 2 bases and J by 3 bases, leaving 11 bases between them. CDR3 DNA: TGTGCCAGCAGCTTAAACCACAGAATCTACGAGCAGTACTTC. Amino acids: CASSLNHRIYEQYF. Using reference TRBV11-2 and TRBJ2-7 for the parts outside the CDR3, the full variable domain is EAGVAQSPRYKIIEKRQSVAFWCNPISGHATLYWYQQILGQGPKLLIQFQNNGVVDDSQLPKDRFSAERLKGVDSTLKIQPAKLEDSAVYLCASSLNHRIYEQYFGPGTRLTVT.

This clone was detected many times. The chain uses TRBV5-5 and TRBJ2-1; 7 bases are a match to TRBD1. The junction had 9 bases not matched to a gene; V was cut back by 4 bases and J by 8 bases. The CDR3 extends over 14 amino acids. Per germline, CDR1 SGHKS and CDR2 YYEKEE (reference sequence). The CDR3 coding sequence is TGTGCCAGCAGCCGACCAGGGACAGCGGATGAGCAGTTCTTC. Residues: CASSRPGTADEQFF.

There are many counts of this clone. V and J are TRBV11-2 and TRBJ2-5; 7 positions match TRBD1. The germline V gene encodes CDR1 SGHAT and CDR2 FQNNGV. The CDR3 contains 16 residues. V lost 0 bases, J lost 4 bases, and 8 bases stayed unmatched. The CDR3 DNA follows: TGTGCCAGCAGCTTAGAGGGGCGAGGGGGCGGAGAGACCCAGTACTTC. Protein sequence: CASSLEGRGGGETQYF.

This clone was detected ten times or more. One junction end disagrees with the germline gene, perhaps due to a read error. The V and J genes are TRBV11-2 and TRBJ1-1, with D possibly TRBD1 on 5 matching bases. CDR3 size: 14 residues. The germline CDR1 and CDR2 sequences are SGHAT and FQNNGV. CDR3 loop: CASTLGARQIEAFF. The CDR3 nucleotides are TGTGCCAGCACCTTAGGGGCGCGGCAGATCGAAGCTTTCTTT.

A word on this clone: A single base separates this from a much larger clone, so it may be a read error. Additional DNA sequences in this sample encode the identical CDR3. For the CDR3, the DNA is TGCGCCAGCAGCTTGTTGGGGGACAACACTGAAGCTTTCTTT. It specifies CASSLLGDNTEAFF. The chain links TRBV5-1 to TRBJ1-1; TRBD1 is a possible D gene (5 bases). This CDR3 is 14 amino acids long. Per the germline V gene, CDR1 is SGHRS and CDR2 is YFSETQ. The ends were cut back, 1 base at V and 2 bases at J, with 9 bases in the middle.

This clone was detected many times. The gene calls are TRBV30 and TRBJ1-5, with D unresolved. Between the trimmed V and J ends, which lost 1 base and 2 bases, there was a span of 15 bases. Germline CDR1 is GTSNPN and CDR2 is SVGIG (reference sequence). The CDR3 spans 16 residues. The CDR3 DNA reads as TGTGCCTGGAGTGGACCCATCTACGGCGGCAATCAGCCCCAGCATTTT. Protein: CAWSGPIYGGNQPQHF.

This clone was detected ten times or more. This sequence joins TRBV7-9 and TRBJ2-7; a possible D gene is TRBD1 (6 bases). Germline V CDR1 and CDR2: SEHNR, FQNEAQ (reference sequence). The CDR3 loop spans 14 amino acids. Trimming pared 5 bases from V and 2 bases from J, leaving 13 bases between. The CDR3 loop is CASSLRDKAYEQYF. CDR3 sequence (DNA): TGTGCCAGCAGCCTCCGGGACAAAGCCTACGAGCAGTACTTC.

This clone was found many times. The CDR3 sequence: CSVEVATGGSYGYTF. Here the CDR3 DNA reads TGCAGCGTTGAAGTCGCTACAGGGGGCAGCTATGGCTACACCTTC. The genes are TRBV29-1 and TRBJ1-2, with TRBD1 identical over 9 bases. Germline CDR1 SQVTM, CDR2 ANQGSEA. J was trimmed by 4 bases and V by 1 base; bases with no gene match: 7. The CDR3 sequence is 15 residues long.

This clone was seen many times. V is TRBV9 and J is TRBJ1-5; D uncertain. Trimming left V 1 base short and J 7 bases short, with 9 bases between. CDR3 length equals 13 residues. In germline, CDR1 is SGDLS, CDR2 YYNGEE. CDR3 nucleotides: TGTGCCAGCAGCGTAAGCCCAGGCCAGCCCCAGCATTTT. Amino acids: CASSVSPGQPQHF.

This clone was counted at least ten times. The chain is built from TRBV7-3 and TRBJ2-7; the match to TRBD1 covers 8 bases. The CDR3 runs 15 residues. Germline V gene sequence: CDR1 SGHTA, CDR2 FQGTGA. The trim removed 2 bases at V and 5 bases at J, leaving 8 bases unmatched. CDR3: CASSLQGAAIDEQYF. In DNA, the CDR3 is TGTGCCAGCAGCTTACAGGGGGCGGCAATCGACGAGCAGTACTTC.

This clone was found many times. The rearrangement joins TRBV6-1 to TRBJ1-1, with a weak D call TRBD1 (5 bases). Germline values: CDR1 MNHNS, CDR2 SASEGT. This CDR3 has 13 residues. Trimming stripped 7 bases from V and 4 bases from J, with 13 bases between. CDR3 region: CASKPTGRTEAFF. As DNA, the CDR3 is TGTGCCAGCAAGCCCACAGGACGCACTGAAGCTTTCTTT.

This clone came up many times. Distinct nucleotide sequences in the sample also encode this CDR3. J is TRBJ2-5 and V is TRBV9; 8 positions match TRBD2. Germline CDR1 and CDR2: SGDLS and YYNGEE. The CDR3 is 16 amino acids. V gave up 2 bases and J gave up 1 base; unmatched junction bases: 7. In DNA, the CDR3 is TGTGCCAGCAGCGTTGGTAACGGGGGGGGCCAAGAGACCCAGTACTTC. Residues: CASSVGNGGGQETQYF. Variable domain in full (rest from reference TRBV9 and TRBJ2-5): DSGVTQTPKHLITATGQRVTLRCSPRSGDLSVYWYQQSLDQGLQFLIQYYNGEERAKGNILERFSAQQFPDLHSELNLSSLELGDSALYFCASSVGNGGGQETQYFGPGTRLLVL.

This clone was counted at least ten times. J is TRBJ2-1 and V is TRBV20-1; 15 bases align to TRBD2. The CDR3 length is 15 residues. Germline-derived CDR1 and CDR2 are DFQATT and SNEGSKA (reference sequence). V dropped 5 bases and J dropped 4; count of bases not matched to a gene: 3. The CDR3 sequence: CSAGLAGGLYNEQFF. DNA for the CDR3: TGCAGTGCTGGACTAGCGGGGGGGCTGTACAATGAGCAGTTCTTC.

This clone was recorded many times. CDR3 DNA: TGTGCCAGCAGTGAAGTTGGGGCCTACGAGCAGTACTTC. It yields the protein CASSEVGAYEQYF. The rearrangement uses TRBV6-1 and TRBJ2-7; D remains unclear. CDR1 and CDR2 (germline): MNHNS, SASEGT. This CDR3 has 13 amino acids. The V end lost 1 base, the J end lost 2 bases, and 6 bases lay between the germline ends.

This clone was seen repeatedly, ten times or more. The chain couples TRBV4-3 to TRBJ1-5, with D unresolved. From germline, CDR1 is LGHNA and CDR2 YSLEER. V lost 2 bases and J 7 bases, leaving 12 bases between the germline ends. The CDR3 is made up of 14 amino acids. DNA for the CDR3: TGCGCCAGCAGCCAAAGGGAGGTGGGACAGCCCCAGCATTTT. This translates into CASSQREVGQPQHF.